At least ten counts were recorded for the clone carrying this TCR beta chain. Its antigen is still unknown. The source material, about 18-33 mg of unsorted bulk tissue, was used to co-extract RNA and DNA. Resection treated the patients' primary liver carcinoma. Sampling of every tumor involved five separate regions. These included the tumor centre. The sample originates from a study of tumor-infiltrating lymphocytes in primary liver carcinoma. Study-level results: Tumors and blood were compared for top-250-clone fraction, and tumors had the significantly higher value (p = 0.039).

Total RNA (roughly 0.45 ug) served as template for TCR beta cDNA synthesis primed by a constant-region primer. Slightly modified ARM-PCR with three nested multiplex PCR rounds yielded TCR beta libraries. Each CDR3 protein is one row after TCRdb ran MiXCR on the multiplex PCR reads. Of around 80,000 distinct CDR3 sequences in the sample, 72% were seen once. This sequence was found in a man between 35 and 55 years old with primary liver carcinoma and hepatitis B virus infection. Sequences were obtained from liver tumor tissue from sampling region 1. Subset reported: tumor region T1, superior pole.

The CDR3 DNA sequence: TGCGCCAGCAGTGGCGAGCGGGACGCAGATACGCAGTATTTT. Its translation is CASSGERDADTQYF. V is TRBV10-1 and J is TRBJ2-3, with TRBD2 matching 7 bases. CDR3 length equals 14 residues. Germline V gene lookup returns CDR1 WNHNN and CDR2 SYGVQD (reference sequence). J was trimmed by 4 bases and V by 4 bases; bases with no gene match: 5.